This T cell receptor (beta chain) was found in a study of Ad26.COV2.S vaccination and SARS-CoV-2 variants. Study at large: Enrolled in COV1001, the donor was in the Ad26.COV2.S trial arm, which received the vaccine. Each vaccinee took Ad26.COV2.S intramuscularly, once or twice 56 days apart.

As to treatment: some 20 received Ad26.COV2.S at low or high dose, single or two shots; roughly five received placebo; per-sample allocation not given. Following the first vaccine or placebo injection, samples were taken on day 63. Its platform was an Ad26 vector, and its expressed antigen was Wuhan-strain SARS-CoV-2 spike. Method: immunoSEQ multiplex PCR; TCRdb's copy keeps in-frame clones and lacks some. The sample holds about 450,000 clones; 85% to 90% are singletons and the top ten take about 2.4%. About this clone: Its antigen is not known.

Study findings and constraints: People who got the vaccine had more spike-specific TCR breadth than people who got placebo.

V gave up 2 bases and J gave up 8 bases; unmatched junction bases: 4. Germline CDR1 is SGHTA and CDR2 is FQGNSA. The CDR3 loop spans 14 amino acids. V usage is TRBV7-2 and J usage is TRBJ2-3; 10 bases are shared with TRBD2. This sequence was found in a person between 18 and 59 years old who received the Ad26.COV2.S COVID-19 vaccine or a placebo. The sequences come from peripheral blood, collected in a trial of Ad26.COV2.S vaccine versus placebo. The DNA of the CDR3 is TGTGCCAGCAGCTTACCAGCGGGGGGGGGTACGCAGTATTTT. The encoded protein is CASSLPAGGGTQYF.